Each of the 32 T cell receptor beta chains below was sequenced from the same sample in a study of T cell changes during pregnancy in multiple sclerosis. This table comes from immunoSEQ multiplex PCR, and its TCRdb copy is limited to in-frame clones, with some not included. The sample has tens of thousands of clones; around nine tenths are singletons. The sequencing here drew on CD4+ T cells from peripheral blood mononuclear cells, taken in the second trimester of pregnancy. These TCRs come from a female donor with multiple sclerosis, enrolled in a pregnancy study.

CDR3 residues: CASSVVASGTYNEQFF. CDR3 sequence (DNA): TGTGCCAGCAGCGTAGTGGCTAGCGGGACCTACAATGAGCAGTTCTTC. V usage is TRBV9 and J usage is TRBJ2-1; 9 bases align to TRBD2. Trimming cost V 0 bases and J 2 bases; bases outside gene matches: 3. Germline V gene sequence: CDR1 SGDLS, CDR2 YYNGEE. This CDR3 region has 16 residues.

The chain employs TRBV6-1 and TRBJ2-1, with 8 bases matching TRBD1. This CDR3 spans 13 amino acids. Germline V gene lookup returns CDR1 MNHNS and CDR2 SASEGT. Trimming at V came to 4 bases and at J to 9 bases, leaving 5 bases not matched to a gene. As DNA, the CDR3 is TGTGCCAGCAGTGTGGCAGGGGGCGGTGAGCAGTTCTTC. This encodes CASSVAGGGEQFF.

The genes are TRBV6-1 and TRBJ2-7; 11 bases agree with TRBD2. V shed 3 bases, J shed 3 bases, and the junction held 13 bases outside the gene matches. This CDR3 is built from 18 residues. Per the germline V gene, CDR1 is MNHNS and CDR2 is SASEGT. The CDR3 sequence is CASSDRRVLAGGVYEQYF. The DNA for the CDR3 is TGTGCCAGCAGTGATCGCAGGGTTCTAGCGGGAGGTGTCTACGAGCAGTACTTC.

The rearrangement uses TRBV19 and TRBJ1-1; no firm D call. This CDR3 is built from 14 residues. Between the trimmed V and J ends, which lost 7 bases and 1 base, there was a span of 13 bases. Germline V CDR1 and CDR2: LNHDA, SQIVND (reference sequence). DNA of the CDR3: TGTGCCAGTACCAGCGGGCTCGGGAACACTGAAGCTTTCTTT. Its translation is CASTSGLGNTEAFF.

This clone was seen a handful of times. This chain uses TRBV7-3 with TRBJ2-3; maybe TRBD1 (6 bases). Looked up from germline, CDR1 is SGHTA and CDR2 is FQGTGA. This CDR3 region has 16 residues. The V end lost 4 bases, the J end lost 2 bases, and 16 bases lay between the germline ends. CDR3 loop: CASSSQGQTPTDTQYF. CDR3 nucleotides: TGTGCCAGCAGCTCTCAGGGACAAACTCCCACAGATACGCAGTATTTT.

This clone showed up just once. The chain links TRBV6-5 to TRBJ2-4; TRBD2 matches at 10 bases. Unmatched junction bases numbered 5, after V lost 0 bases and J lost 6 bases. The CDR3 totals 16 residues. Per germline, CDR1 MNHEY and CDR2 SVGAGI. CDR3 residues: CASSYSGLAGVNIQYF. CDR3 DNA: TGTGCCAGCAGTTACTCGGGCCTAGCGGGAGTAAACATTCAGTACTTC.

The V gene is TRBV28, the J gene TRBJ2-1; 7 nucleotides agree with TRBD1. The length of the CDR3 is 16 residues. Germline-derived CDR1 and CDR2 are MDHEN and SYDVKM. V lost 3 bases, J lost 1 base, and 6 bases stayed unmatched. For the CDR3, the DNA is TGTGCCAGCAGTTTCAACAGGGGTAGGTCCTACAATGAGCAGTTCTTC. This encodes CASSFNRGRSYNEQFF.

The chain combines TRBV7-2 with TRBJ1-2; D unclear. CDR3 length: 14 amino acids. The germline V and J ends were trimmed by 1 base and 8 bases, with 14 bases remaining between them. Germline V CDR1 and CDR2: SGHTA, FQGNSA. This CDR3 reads CASSLGAPLGGYTF. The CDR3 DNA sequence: TGTGCCAGCAGCTTAGGGGCCCCGCTGGGCGGCTACACCTTC.

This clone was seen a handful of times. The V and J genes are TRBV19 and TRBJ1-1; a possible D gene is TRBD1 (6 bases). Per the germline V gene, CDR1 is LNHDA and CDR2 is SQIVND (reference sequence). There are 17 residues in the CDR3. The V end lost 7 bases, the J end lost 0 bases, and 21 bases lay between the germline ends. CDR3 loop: CASTARMGASMNTEAFF. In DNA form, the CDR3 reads TGTGCCAGTACCGCCAGGATGGGGGCGTCGATGAACACTGAAGCTTTCTTT.

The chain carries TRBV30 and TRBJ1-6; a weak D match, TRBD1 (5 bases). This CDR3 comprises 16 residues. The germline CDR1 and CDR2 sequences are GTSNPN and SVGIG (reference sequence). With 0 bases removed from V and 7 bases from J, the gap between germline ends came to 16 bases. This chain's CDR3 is CAWSVLLGAGNSPLHF. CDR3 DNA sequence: TGTGCCTGGAGTGTACTACTTGGGGCAGGGAATTCACCCCTCCACTTT.

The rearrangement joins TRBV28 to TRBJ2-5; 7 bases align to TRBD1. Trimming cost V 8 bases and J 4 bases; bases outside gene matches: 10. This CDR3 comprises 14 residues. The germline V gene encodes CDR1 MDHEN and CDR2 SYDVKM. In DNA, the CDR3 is TGTGCCAGCGAGACAGGGCGTTTGGGAGAGACCCAGTACTTC. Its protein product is CASETGRLGETQYF.

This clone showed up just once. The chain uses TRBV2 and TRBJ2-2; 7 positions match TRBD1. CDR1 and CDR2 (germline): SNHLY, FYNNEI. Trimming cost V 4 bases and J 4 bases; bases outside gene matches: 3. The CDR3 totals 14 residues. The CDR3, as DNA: TGTGCCAGCAGTGGACAGGGTACCACCGGGGAGCTGTTTTTT. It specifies CASSGQGTTGELFF.

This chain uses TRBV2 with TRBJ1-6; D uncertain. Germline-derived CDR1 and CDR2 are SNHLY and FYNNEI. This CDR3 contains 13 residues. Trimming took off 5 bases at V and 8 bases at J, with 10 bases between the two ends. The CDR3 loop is CASSPQLDSPLHF. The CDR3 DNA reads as TGTGCCAGCAGTCCCCAACTCGATTCACCCCTCCACTTT.

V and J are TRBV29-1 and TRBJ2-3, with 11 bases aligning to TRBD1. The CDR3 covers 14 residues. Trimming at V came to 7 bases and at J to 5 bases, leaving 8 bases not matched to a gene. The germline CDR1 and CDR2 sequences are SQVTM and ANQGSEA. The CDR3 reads CSARDRGVKDTQYF. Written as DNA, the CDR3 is TGCAGCGCGAGGGACAGGGGGGTAAAAGATACGCAGTATTTT.

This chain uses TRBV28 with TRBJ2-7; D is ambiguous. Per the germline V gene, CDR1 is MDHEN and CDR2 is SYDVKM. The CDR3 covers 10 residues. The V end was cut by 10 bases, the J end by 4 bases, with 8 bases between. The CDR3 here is CATLSYEQYF. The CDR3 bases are TGTGCCACTCTGTCTTACGAGCAGTACTTC.

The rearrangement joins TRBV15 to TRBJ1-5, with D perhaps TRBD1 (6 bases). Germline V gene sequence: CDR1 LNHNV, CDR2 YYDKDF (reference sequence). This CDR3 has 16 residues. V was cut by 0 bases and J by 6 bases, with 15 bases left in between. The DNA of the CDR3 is TGTGCCACCAGCAGAGATCTAGCAGGGGCAGGTCAGCCCCAGCATTTT. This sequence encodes CATSRDLAGAGQPQHF.

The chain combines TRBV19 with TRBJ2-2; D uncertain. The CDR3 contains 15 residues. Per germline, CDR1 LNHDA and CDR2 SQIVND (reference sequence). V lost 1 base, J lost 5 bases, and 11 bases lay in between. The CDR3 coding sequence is TGTGCCAGTAGTATAGTTCTTTTCAGTACCGGGGAGCTGTTTTTT. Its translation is CASSIVLFSTGELFF.

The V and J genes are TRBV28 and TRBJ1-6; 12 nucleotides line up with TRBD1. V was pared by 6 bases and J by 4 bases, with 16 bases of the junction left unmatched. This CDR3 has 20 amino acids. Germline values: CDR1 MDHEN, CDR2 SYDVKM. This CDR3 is CASSLIAGTGGGTYNSPLHF. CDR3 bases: TGTGCCAGCAGCCTTATAGCCGGGACAGGGGGCGGAACGTATAATTCACCCCTCCACTTT.

CDR3 protein: CASSLAGAGGSYEQYF. The CDR3 DNA is TGTGCCAGCAGCTTAGCGGGGGCAGGGGGCTCCTACGAGCAGTACTTC. The chain uses TRBV11-1 and TRBJ2-7; 7 bases are shared with TRBD1. Germline lookup yields CDR1 SGHAT and CDR2 FQDESV (reference sequence). After removal of 0 bases from V and 0 bases from J, the junction contained 5 bases not matched to a gene. CDR3 length: 16 residues.

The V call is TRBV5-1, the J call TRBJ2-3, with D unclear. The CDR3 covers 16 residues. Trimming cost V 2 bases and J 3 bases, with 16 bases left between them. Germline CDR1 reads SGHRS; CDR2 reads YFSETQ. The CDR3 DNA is TGCGCCAGCAGCTTACTCCAGGCCACTCGGACAGATACGCAGTATTTT. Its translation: CASSLLQATRTDTQYF.

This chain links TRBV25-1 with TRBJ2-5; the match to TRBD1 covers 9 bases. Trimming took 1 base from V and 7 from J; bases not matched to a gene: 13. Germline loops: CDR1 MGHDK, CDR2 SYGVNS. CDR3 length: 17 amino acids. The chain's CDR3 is CASSESPWTGAEATQYF. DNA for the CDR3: TGTGCCAGCAGTGAATCTCCCTGGACAGGGGCTGAAGCGACCCAGTACTTC.

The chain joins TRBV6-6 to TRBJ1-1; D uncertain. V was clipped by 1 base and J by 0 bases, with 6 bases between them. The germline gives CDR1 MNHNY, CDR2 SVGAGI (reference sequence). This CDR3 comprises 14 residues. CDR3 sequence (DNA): TGTGCCAGCAGTTACTTGGCAGTGAACACTGAAGCTTTCTTT. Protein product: CASSYLAVNTEAFF.

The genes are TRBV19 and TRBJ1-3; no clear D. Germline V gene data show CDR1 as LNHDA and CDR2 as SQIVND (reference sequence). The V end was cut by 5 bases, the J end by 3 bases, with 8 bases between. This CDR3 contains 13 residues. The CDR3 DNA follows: TGTGCCAGTAGTTCCAGGTTTGGAAACACCATATATTTT. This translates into CASSSRFGNTIYF.

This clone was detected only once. The CDR3 spells CASSPAGSPHYGYTF. The CDR3 nucleotides read TGTGCCAGCAGCCCCGCAGGGTCCCCCCACTATGGCTACACCTTC. The chain couples TRBV28 to TRBJ1-2, with D tentatively TRBD1 (5 bases). Between the trimmed V and J ends, which lost 6 bases and 3 bases, there was a span of 17 bases. Germline V CDR1 and CDR2: MDHEN, SYDVKM. The CDR3 runs to 15 residues.

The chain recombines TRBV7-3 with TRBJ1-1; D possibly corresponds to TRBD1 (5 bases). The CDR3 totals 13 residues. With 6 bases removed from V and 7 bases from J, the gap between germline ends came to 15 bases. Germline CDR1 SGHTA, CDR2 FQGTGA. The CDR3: CASSSAAGGEAFF. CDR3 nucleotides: TGTGCCAGCAGTTCCGCGGCGGGGGGTGAAGCTTTCTTT.

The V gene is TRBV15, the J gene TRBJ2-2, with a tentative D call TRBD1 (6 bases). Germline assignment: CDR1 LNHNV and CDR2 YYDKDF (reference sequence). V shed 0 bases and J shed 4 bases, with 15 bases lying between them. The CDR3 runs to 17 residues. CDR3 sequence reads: CATSRDYGDTSTGELFF. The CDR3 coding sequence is TGTGCCACCAGCAGAGATTACGGGGACACTAGCACCGGGGAGCTGTTTTTT.

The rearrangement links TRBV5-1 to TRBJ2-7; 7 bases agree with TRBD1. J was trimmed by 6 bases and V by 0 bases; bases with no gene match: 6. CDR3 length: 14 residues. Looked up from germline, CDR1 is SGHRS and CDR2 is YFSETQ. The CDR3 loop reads CASSLGQGDLEQYF. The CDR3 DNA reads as TGCGCCAGCAGCTTGGGCCAGGGGGATCTCGAGCAGTACTTC.

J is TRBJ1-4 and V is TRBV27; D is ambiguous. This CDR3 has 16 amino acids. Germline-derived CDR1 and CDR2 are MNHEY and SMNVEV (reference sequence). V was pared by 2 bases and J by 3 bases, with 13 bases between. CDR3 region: CASSLKRVPPNEKLFF. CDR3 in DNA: TGTGCCAGCAGTTTAAAGAGGGTCCCCCCTAATGAAAAACTGTTTTTT.

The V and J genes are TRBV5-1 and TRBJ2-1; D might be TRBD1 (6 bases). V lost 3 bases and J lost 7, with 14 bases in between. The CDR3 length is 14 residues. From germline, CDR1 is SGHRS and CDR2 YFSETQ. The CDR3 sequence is CASSYGQSPNEQFF. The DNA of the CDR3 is TGCGCCAGCAGCTATGGACAGAGCCCTAATGAGCAGTTCTTC.

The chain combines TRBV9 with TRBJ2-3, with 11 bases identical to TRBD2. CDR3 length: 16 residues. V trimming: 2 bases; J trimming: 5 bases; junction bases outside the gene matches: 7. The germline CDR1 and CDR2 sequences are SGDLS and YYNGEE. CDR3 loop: CASSVTSGDLGDTQYF. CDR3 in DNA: TGTGCCAGCAGCGTGACTAGCGGGGACCTGGGAGATACGCAGTATTTT.

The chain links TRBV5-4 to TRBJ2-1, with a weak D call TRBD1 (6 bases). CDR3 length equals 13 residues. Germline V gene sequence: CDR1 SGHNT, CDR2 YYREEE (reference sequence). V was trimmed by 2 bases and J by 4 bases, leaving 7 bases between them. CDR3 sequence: CASSFTGYNEQFF. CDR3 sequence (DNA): TGTGCCAGCAGCTTTACAGGGTACAATGAGCAGTTCTTC.

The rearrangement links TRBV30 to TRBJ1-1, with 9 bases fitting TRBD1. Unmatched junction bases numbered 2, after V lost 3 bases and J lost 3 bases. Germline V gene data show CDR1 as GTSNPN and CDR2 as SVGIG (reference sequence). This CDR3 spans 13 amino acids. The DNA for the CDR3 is TGTGCCTGGAGCGACAGGGGGGACACTGAAGCTTTCTTT. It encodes CAWSDRGDTEAFF.